The rows below give T cell receptor beta chains drawn from one sample of a study of T cell repertoires in cytomegalovirus infection. TCRdb re-analysed the reads in MiXCR, keeping a single row per CDR3 protein. Among roughly 500,000 distinct CDR3 sequences listed, roughly a third were seen once. These TCRs are of unknown antigen specificity. The sample consisted of cultured PBMCs, taken from culture after CMV antigen stimulation. All receptors come from a human donor in good health (CMV status not recorded). Some clones in this sample may be carry-over from other donors' samples. CDR3s include the opening cysteine and the closing phenylalanine or tryptophan. The order of the fields is V gene, J gene, D gene, CDR3 length, clone size, CDR3 protein, CDR3 DNA. A D gene is named only where the DNA matches it firmly. Not every row has a clone size; where given, it reads once, few, many or a size class.

TRBV20-1,TRBJ1-2,-,10,-,CSAGTSGYTF,TGCAGTGCCGGGACGTCTGGCTACACCTTC
TRBV7-2,TRBJ1-4,TRBD1,16,many,CASSPSQGVFEEKLFF,TGTGCCAGCAGCCCTAGTCAGGGGGTCTTCGAAGAAAAACTGTTTTTT
TRBV10-2,TRBJ2-1,-,12,-,CASSVYRGNEFF,TGCGCCAGCAGTGTGTATCGTGGGAATGAGTTCTTC
TRBV12-3/TRBV12-4,TRBJ2-5,-,16,-,CASSLLLASQQETQYF,TGTGCCAGCAGTTTATTATTGGCTAGTCAGCAAGAGACCCAGTACTTC
TRBV7-2,TRBJ1-5,-,13,few,CASSERLWQPQHF,TGTGCCAGCAGCGAACGTCTTTGGCAGCCCCAGCATTTT
TRBV7-2,TRBJ1-1,-,14,-,CASSGGWANTEAFF,TGTGCCAGCAGCGGGGGGTGGGCGAACACTGAAGCTTTCTTT
TRBV19,TRBJ1-2,-,13,-,CASSLAGLGGYTF,TGTGCCAGTAGTTTGGCGGGCCTGGGTGGCTACACCTTC
TRBV2,TRBJ2-1,-,15,-,CASRVAAAWINEQFF,TGTGCCAGCAGAGTCGCTGCGGCTTGGATTAATGAGCAGTTCTTC
TRBV10-3,TRBJ2-1,TRBD2,18,few,CAINPAGGSKSSYNEQFF,TGTGCCATCAATCCTGCGGGAGGGTCCAAAAGCTCCTACAATGAGCAGTTCTTC
TRBV7-2,TRBJ2-7,-,12,few,CASSSGLDEQYF,TGTGCCAGCAGCTCGGGTTTGGACGAGCAGTACTTC
TRBV6-1,TRBJ1-2,TRBD1,14,few,CAAGGTGNIGGYTF,TGTGCCGCCGGGGGGACAGGCAATATAGGTGGCTACACCTTC
TRBV24-1,TRBJ2-3,-,14,once,CATDGGTNPDTQYF,TGTGCCACCGACGGCGGGACCAATCCGGATACGCAGTATTTT
TRBV12-3/TRBV12-4,TRBJ2-4,-,14,many,CASSLRQGGNIQYF,TGTGCCAGCAGTTTACGCCAGGGAGGAAACATTCAGTACTTC
TRBV5-5,TRBJ2-6,TRBD1,17,-,CASSPGTASSGANVLTF,TGTGCCAGCAGCCCCGGGACAGCTTCCTCTGGGGCCAACGTCCTGACTTTC
TRBV11-1,TRBJ2-5,-,15,-,CASSFRQVTQETQYF,TGTGCCAGCAGCTTTCGACAGGTGACTCAAGAGACCCAGTACTTC
TRBV28,TRBJ1-2,-,16,-,CASSLQGRGREKGYTF,TGTGCCAGCAGTTTACAAGGCCGGGGGCGTGAGAAAGGCTACACCTTC
TRBV7-2,TRBJ2-4,TRBD2,15,-,CASSTQTSGSVIQYF,TGTGCCAGCAGCACCCAAACTAGCGGGAGTGTAATTCAGTACTTC
TRBV28,TRBJ2-5,TRBD1,14,few,CASSTTGGSETQYF,TGTGCCAGCAGTACGACAGGGGGCTCAGAGACCCAGTACTTC
TRBV7-9,TRBJ1-5,-,16,few,CASSPKGLHPRQPQHF,TGTGCCAGCAGCCCCAAGGGATTACACCCGAGGCAGCCCCAGCATTTT
TRBV12-3/TRBV12-4,TRBJ2-5,TRBD2,14,few,CASKGTSVLETQYF,TGTGCCAGCAAAGGCACTAGCGTTCTGGAGACCCAGTACTTC
TRBV28,TRBJ1-5,-,14,-,CASRRGGYNQPQHF,TGTGCCAGCCGAAGGGGGGGCTACAATCAGCCCCAGCATTTT
TRBV4-2,TRBJ2-3,-,13,many,CASRPSLGDTQYF,TGTGCCAGCAGGCCTTCATTGGGGGATACGCAGTATTTT
TRBV28,TRBJ1-6,-,15,-,CASSSSDGPLSPLHF,TGTGCCAGCAGTTCGAGCGACGGTCCCCTTTCACCCCTCCACTTT
TRBV20-1,TRBJ2-7,TRBD1,12,-,CSARDRLLEQYF,TGCAGTGCTAGGGACAGGCTTCTCGAGCAGTACTTC
TRBV7-9,TRBJ1-5,-,15,many,CASSLTGNSNQPQHF,TGTGCCAGCAGCTTAACAGGGAATAGCAATCAGCCCCAGCATTTT
TRBV6-5,TRBJ2-4,-,16,few,CASSYSEGRAKNIQYF,TGTGCCAGCAGTTACTCGGAAGGGAGAGCCAAAAACATTCAGTACTTC
TRBV7-3,TRBJ2-3,-,13,few,CASSFSITDTQYF,TGTGCCAGCAGCTTCTCGATCACAGATACGCAGTATTTT
TRBV6-8,TRBJ1-2,-,14,once,CASSLRTVAYGYTF,TGTGCCAGCAGCCTACGGACAGTCGCCTATGGCTACACCTTC
TRBV6-8,TRBJ1-4,-,13,-,CASAGVQTEKLFF,TGTGCCAGCGCTGGGGTGCAAACCGAAAAACTGTTTTTT
TRBV6-2/TRBV6-3,TRBJ2-7,-,14,-,CASSVGHQRYEQYF,TGTGCCAGCAGTGTGGGACACCAACGCTACGAGCAGTACTTC
TRBV27,TRBJ2-2,-,16,-,CASRALDSHDTGELFF,TGTGCCAGCAGAGCCTTGGACAGTCATGACACCGGGGAGCTGTTTTTT
TRBV12-5,TRBJ1-2,-,13,-,CASAPLALGGYTF,TGTGCTAGTGCCCCGCTGGCGCTCGGTGGCTACACCTTC
TRBV12-3/TRBV12-4,TRBJ2-3,-,14,few,CASSPRWSADTQYF,TGTGCCAGCAGCCCCCGATGGTCGGCAGATACGCAGTATTTT
TRBV27,TRBJ2-2,-,13,-,CASSPSQPGELFF,TGTGCCAGCAGTCCCTCCCAGCCCGGGGAGCTGTTTTTT
TRBV29-1,TRBJ1-1,-,13,-,CSVVGRLNTEAFF,TGCAGCGTTGTGGGACGGTTGAACACTGAAGCTTTCTTT
TRBV29-1,TRBJ2-1,TRBD2,11,-,CSGGLATEQFF,TGCAGCGGGGGACTAGCGACTGAGCAGTTCTTC
TRBV7-9,TRBJ2-5,-,16,few,CASSFLRGGVGETQYF,TGTGCCAGCAGCTTCCTCCGCGGGGGCGTCGGGGAGACCCAGTACTTC
TRBV2,TRBJ2-7,-,10,-,CASISYEQYF,TGTGCCAGCATTTCGTACGAGCAGTACTTC
TRBV7-9,TRBJ2-5,TRBD2,13,many,CASSKLAGETQYF,TGTGCCAGCAGCAAACTAGCGGGAGAGACCCAGTACTTC